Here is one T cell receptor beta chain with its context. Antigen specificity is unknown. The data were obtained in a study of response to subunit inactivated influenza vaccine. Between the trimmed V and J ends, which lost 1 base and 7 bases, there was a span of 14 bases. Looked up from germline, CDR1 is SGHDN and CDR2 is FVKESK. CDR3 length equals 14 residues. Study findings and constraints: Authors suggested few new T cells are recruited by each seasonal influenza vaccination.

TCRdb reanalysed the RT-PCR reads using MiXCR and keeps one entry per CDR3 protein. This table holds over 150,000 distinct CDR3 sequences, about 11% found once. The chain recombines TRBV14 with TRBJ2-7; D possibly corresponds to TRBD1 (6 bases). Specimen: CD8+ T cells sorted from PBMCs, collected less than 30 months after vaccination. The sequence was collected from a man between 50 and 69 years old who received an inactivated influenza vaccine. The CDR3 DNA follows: TGTGCCAGCAGCCAAGTAAACAGGGATAGGGAGCAGTACTTC. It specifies CASSQVNRDREQYF.